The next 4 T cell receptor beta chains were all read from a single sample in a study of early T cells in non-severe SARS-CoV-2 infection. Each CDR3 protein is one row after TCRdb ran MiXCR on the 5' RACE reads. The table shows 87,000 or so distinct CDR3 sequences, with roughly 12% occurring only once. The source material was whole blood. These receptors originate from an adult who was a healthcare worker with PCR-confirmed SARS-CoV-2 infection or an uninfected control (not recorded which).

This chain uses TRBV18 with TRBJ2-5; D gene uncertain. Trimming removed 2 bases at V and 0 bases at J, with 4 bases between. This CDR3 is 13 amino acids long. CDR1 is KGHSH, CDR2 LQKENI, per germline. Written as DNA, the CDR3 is TGTGCCAGCTCACCATTCCACCAAGAGACCCAGTACTTC. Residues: CASSPFHQETQYF.

CDR3 DNA: TGCGCCAGCAGCTTGGGGACAGGGGGGAGCGGGATAACCTACGAGCAGTACTTC. As protein: CASSLGTGGSGITYEQYF. The rearrangement uses TRBV5-1 and TRBJ2-7, with TRBD1 matching 10 bases. CDR1 SGHRS and CDR2 YFSETQ come from the germline V gene. This CDR3 comprises 18 residues. V shed 0 bases, J shed 2 bases, and the junction held 11 bases outside the gene matches.

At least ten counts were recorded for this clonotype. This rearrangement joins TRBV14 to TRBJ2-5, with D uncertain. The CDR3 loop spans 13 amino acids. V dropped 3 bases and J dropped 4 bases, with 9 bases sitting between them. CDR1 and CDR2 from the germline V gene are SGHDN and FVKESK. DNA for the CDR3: TGTGCCAGCAGCCAGAGAGGTTCAGAGACCCAGTACTTC. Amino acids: CASSQRGSETQYF.

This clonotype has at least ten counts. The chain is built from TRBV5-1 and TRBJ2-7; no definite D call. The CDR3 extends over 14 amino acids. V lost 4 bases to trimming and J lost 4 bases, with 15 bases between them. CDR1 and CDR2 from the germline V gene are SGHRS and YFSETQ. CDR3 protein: CASSPLSPAYEQYF. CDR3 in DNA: TGCGCCAGCAGCCCTCTCAGCCCCGCGTACGAGCAGTACTTC.